These 24 T cell receptor beta chains were sequenced from one sample in a study of CD8+CD57+ T cells in acquired aplastic anemia. Profiling that covered TCR beta VDJ and CDR3 relied on genomic DNA as its template. TCRdb analysed the reads with MiXCR anew, one entry per CDR3 protein. The sample holds some 200,000 distinct CDR3 sequences, 50% to 70% seen once. All patients picked for sequencing had shown, by flow cytometry, an expansion of CD8+CD57+ cells. What was sequenced was sorted CD4+, CD8+, or CD8+CD57+ T cells (not recorded which) from PBMCs. Receptor source: a human donor with aplastic anemia.

The chain joins TRBV20-1 to TRBJ1-4, with 8 nucleotides matching TRBD1. The CDR3 spans 15 residues. V was pared by 6 bases and J by 0 bases, with 6 bases of the junction left unmatched. The germline V gene encodes CDR1 DFQATT and CDR2 SNEGSKA (reference sequence). CDR3 DNA sequence: TGCAGTGCCCCCGACAGGGGAGCAACTAATGAAAAACTGTTTTTT. Translating gives CSAPDRGATNEKLFF.

This chain uses TRBV6-1 with TRBJ1-1, with D hard to call. This CDR3 spans 16 amino acids. In germline, CDR1 is MNHNS, CDR2 SASEGT. Trimming removed 4 bases at V and 6 bases at J, with 21 bases between. CDR3 protein: CASSASSVLRVAEAFF. CDR3 coding DNA: TGTGCCAGCAGTGCTAGTTCAGTGCTCAGAGTGGCTGAAGCTTTCTTT.

V and J are TRBV12-3 or TRBV12-4 and TRBJ2-3; a weak D match, TRBD2 (7 bases). V lost 10 bases and J lost 1, with 15 bases in between. The CDR3 consists of 14 residues. The CDR3 region has the DNA TGTGCCATCGGAGGGGGGGCTGGCACAGATACGCAGTATTTT. Its translation: CAIGGGAGTDTQYF.

V gene TRBV20-1 combines with J gene TRBJ2-7; D remains ambiguous. CDR1 and CDR2 from the germline V gene are DFQATT and SNEGSKA (reference sequence). This CDR3 comprises 14 residues. Between the trimmed V and J ends, which lost 6 bases and 2 bases, there was a span of 17 bases. The DNA for the CDR3 is TGCAGTGCCCTCCCGTTGACCGAAACCTACGAGCAGTACTTC. Its protein product is CSALPLTETYEQYF.

This clonotype was detected a few times. The chain is built from TRBV7-2 and TRBJ1-5, with D uncertain. The V and J ends lost 6 bases and 5 bases respectively, with 20 bases between them. The CDR3 length is 16 residues. Germline CDR1 and CDR2: SGHTA and FQGNSA. CDR3 sequence reads: CASSRGERQDHQPQHF. DNA of the CDR3: TGTGCCAGCAGTCGAGGTGAGAGGCAGGACCATCAGCCCCAGCATTTT. Variable domain in full (rest from reference TRBV7-2 and TRBJ1-5): GAGVSQSPSNKVTEKGKDVELRCDPISGHTALYWYRQSLGQGLEFLIYFQGNSAPDKSGLPSDRFSAERTGGSVSTLTIQRTQQEDSAVYLCASSRGERQDHQPQHFGDGTRLSIL.

The chain employs TRBV9 and TRBJ2-7; 9 positions match TRBD2. This CDR3 contains 14 residues. CDR1 is SGDLS, CDR2 YYNGEE, per germline. V shed 4 bases and J 0 bases; nucleotides not matched to a gene: 2. The CDR3 spells CASSKTSGSYEQYF. Written as DNA, the CDR3 is TGTGCCAGCAGCAAGACTAGCGGCTCCTACGAGCAGTACTTC.

This clonotype was recorded once. The genes are TRBV5-8 and TRBJ2-7; D is possibly TRBD2 (7 bases). Germline CDR1 SGHTS, CDR2 YDEGEE. The CDR3 is 15 residues long. Between the trimmed V and J ends, which lost 4 bases and 1 base, there was a span of 15 bases. The CDR3 DNA reads as TGTGCCAGCAGCCAAGCGGGACACCTTTCCTACGAGCAGTACTTC. Its translation is CASSQAGHLSYEQYF.

This clonotype was counted only a few times. The rearrangement joins TRBV11-2 to TRBJ2-7; D gene uncertain. Looked up from germline, CDR1 is SGHAT and CDR2 is FQNNGV. Trimming removed 3 bases at V and 4 bases at J, with 7 bases between. This CDR3 comprises 12 residues. CDR3 DNA: TGTGCCAGCAGCTTGTCGACTTACGAGCAGTACTTC. Translated, it gives CASSLSTYEQYF.

This clonotype occurred a few times. The chain has TRBV20-1 and TRBJ2-7, with 9 bases identical to TRBD1. Germline assignment: CDR1 DFQATT and CDR2 SNEGSKA (reference sequence). Trimming took 6 bases from V and 5 from J; bases not matched to a gene: 8. The CDR3 is made up of 13 amino acids. The CDR3 reads CSARGQGDNEQYF. CDR3 in DNA: TGCAGTGCCAGGGGACAGGGTGACAACGAGCAGTACTTC.

The genes are TRBV20-1 and TRBJ2-5; D is unresolved. Between the trimmed V and J ends, which lost 2 bases and 5 bases, there was a span of 12 bases. Germline CDR1 and CDR2: DFQATT and SNEGSKA (reference sequence). The CDR3 is 13 amino acids. CDR3 region: CSARMAPKETQYF. CDR3 coding DNA: TGCAGTGCTAGAATGGCCCCTAAGGAGACCCAGTACTTC.

For the CDR3, the DNA is TGTGCCAGCAGACTCCCTTGGGGGGAGCTGTTTTTT. Translating gives CASRLPWGELFF. The chain couples TRBV25-1 to TRBJ2-2; no firm D call. V lost 6 bases and J 8 bases, leaving 10 bases between the germline ends. CDR1 is MGHDK, CDR2 SYGVNS, per germline. This CDR3 spans 12 amino acids. The full variable domain, its missing parts supplied by reference TRBV25-1 and TRBJ2-2, is EADIYQTPRYLVIGTGKKITLECSQTMGHDKMYWYQQDPGMELHLIHYSYGVNSTEKGDLSSESTVSRIRTEHFPLTLESARPSHTSQYLCASRLPWGELFFGEGSRLTVL.

This clonotype was recorded once. The chain combines TRBV19 with TRBJ2-1; 13 nucleotides line up with TRBD2. V dropped 6 bases and J dropped 7; count of bases not matched to a gene: 9. The CDR3 sequence is 16 residues long. Germline assignment: CDR1 LNHDA and CDR2 SQIVND (reference sequence). The CDR3 loop reads CASRFLTSGGSNEQFF. The CDR3 nucleotides read TGTGCCAGTAGGTTCCTGACTAGCGGGGGGAGTAATGAGCAGTTCTTC.

Concerning this clonotype itself: Because the CDR3 is missing its conserved closing phenylalanine or tryptophan, this is likely a read error. The chain couples TRBV7-3 to TRBJ2-3, with 7 bases that match TRBD1. The ends lost 5 bases at V and 6 bases at J; junction bases unmatched: 8. CDR1 SGHTA and CDR2 FQGTGA come from the germline V gene. CDR3 length: 14 amino acids. The CDR3 coding sequence is TGTGCCAGCAGCCCCGGGACAGCGTCCGATACGCAGTATGTT. This translates into CASSPGTASDTQYV.

This clonotype was seen only a few times. The chain uses TRBV7-9 and TRBJ1-6; D is ambiguous. Germline values: CDR1 SEHNR, CDR2 FQNEAQ (reference sequence). Trimming removed 5 bases at V and 4 bases at J, with 15 bases between. The CDR3 contains 16 residues. CDR3 loop: CASSPNIRSYNSPLHF. As DNA, the CDR3 is TGTGCCAGCAGCCCTAATATCCGATCGTATAATTCACCCCTCCACTTT.

V is TRBV10-3 and J is TRBJ1-1, with D unclear. The CDR3 has 13 amino acids. The ends were cut back, 5 bases at V and 5 bases at J, with 12 bases in the middle. Germline-derived CDR1 and CDR2 are ENHRY and SYGVKD. CDR3 residues: CAISNPGGTEAFF. In DNA form, the CDR3 reads TGTGCCATCAGTAACCCAGGTGGTACTGAAGCTTTCTTT.

This chain uses TRBV15 with TRBJ2-5, with TRBD2 as a possible D gene (5 bases). This CDR3 is built from 13 residues. Germline CDR1 reads LNHNV; CDR2 reads YYDKDF (reference sequence). Trimming removed 3 bases from V and 2 bases from J, with 7 bases in between. CDR3 sequence: CATSRRAQETQYF. In DNA form, the CDR3 reads TGTGCCACCAGCAGGCGGGCTCAAGAGACCCAGTACTTC. The full variable domain, completed using reference TRBV15 and TRBJ2-5, is DAMVIQNPRYQVTQFGKPVTLSCSQTLNHNVMYWYQQKSSQAPKLLFHYYDKDFNNEADTPDNFQSRRPNTSFCFLDIRSPGLGDTAMYLCATSRRAQETQYFGPGTRLLVL.

This chain connects TRBV6-6 to TRBJ1-2, with 8 bases that match TRBD1. Germline V gene data show CDR1 as MNHNY and CDR2 as SVGAGI (reference sequence). The length of the CDR3 is 13 residues. The trim removed 5 bases at V and 3 bases at J, leaving 2 bases unmatched. CDR3 region: CASSLTGDYGYTF. CDR3 DNA sequence: TGTGCCAGCAGTCTGACAGGGGACTATGGCTACACCTTC.

The chain is built from TRBV5-4 and TRBJ1-2; D gene unclear. Germline V lookup: CDR1 SGHNT, CDR2 YYREEE (reference sequence). V was pared by 2 bases and J by 2 bases, with 10 bases between. This CDR3 spans 14 amino acids. As DNA, the CDR3 is TGTGCCAGCAGCTTAACCGGGCTAAACTATGGCTACACCTTC. Translated: CASSLTGLNYGYTF.

The chain employs TRBV6-1 and TRBJ1-5; 9 nucleotides line up with TRBD1. CDR1 is MNHNS and CDR2 is SASEGT in the germline V gene. CDR3 length: 17 residues. Unmatched junction bases numbered 5, after V lost 0 bases and J lost 2 bases. CDR3 sequence reads: CASSEAGGQGGNQPQHF. CDR3 in DNA: TGTGCCAGCAGTGAAGCGGGGGGACAGGGTGGCAATCAGCCCCAGCATTTT.

This chain's CDR3 is CAISYGGGEQYF. Here the CDR3 DNA reads TGTGCCATCAGTTACGGCGGGGGGGAGCAGTACTTC. The chain joins TRBV10-3 to TRBJ2-7, with 8 bases identical to TRBD2. Germline V gives CDR1 ENHRY, CDR2 SYGVKD. After removal of 5 bases from V and 7 bases from J, the junction contained 4 bases not matched to a gene. This CDR3 is 12 amino acids long.

This clonotype was observed a handful of times. The chain has TRBV20-1 and TRBJ2-5; TRBD1 is a possible D gene (6 bases). The CDR3 loop spans 14 amino acids. V was cut by 3 bases and J by 3 bases, with 14 bases left in between. The germline V gene encodes CDR1 DFQATT and CDR2 SNEGSKA (reference sequence). The CDR3 coding sequence is TGCAGTGCTAGTGCCCTGGACAGCAAAGAGACCCAGTACTTC. It codes for CSASALDSKETQYF.

The CDR3 is CASSPKRDGQETQYF. The CDR3 region has the DNA TGTGCCAGCAGCCCTAAAAGGGACGGCCAAGAGACCCAGTACTTC. The chain employs TRBV7-9 and TRBJ2-5; D tentatively reads TRBD1 or TRBD2 (5 bases each). CDR3 length: 15 amino acids. V was trimmed by 5 bases and J by 1 base, leaving 14 bases between them. CDR1 SEHNR and CDR2 FQNEAQ come from the germline V gene (reference sequence).

The chain couples TRBV11-2 to TRBJ2-5; TRBD1 is a possible D gene (6 bases). The germline V gene encodes CDR1 SGHAT and CDR2 FQNNGV. V was trimmed by 0 bases and J by 8 bases, leaving 16 bases between them. CDR3 length: 15 residues. The CDR3 sequence is CASSLEVQGVNTQYF. In DNA form, the CDR3 reads TGTGCCAGCAGCTTAGAGGTACAGGGTGTAAATACCCAGTACTTC.

The gene calls are TRBV19 and TRBJ1-4; D remains unclear. Trimming removed 3 bases from V and 0 bases from J, with 8 bases in between. Germline CDR1 is LNHDA and CDR2 is SQIVND (reference sequence). CDR3 length: 15 amino acids. This CDR3 is CASSIPGTTNEKLFF. CDR3 bases: TGTGCCAGTAGTATCCCAGGAACAACTAATGAAAAACTGTTTTTT.